The rows below give T cell receptor beta chains drawn from one sample of a study of Graves' ophthalmopathy and Graves' hyperthyroidism. MiXCR, run by TCRdb on the multiplex PCR reads, gives a single entry per CDR3 protein. Found here are 600,000 to 700,000 distinct CDR3 sequences, about 40% of them singletons; the top ten hold over 2.5%. Sequences were obtained from peripheral blood. These receptors all come from an adult man with Graves' ophthalmopathy. Each CDR3 is given without its conserved first and last residue. Each record gives: V gene, CDR3 protein.

>TRBV20-1
SARERHSYEQY
>TRBV15
ATQSGRSQPQH
>TRBV7-8
ASSLQSGVETQY
>TRBV20-1
SALGTSGDYEQY
>TRBV11-2
ASSPPGAVGEKLF
>TRBV6-5
ASSPVSRTFGYT
>TRBV27
ASMAAFSLEQY
>TRBV12-5
ASGLGTVRSYEQY
>TRBV29-1
SVEAGMDYEQY
>TRBV10-3
GTEDRRQIGQLF
>TRBV19
ASTRQGLQPQH
>TRBV7-9
ASSSAVGGQETQY
>TRBV10-3
AIRATLDQPQY
>TRBV6-6
ASSYPGEGAEAF
>TRBV15
ATSRDRQASEQY
>TRBV19
ASSTRGSYGQY
>TRBV29-1
SVEDRVSGGYT
>TRBV7-9
ASSLSTGASGANVLT
>TRBV15
ATSSPKTGQYGYT
>TRBV11-2
ASRGGYRSKETQY
>TRBV11-2
ASSEGPGQGAKNIQY
>TRBV15
ATSGRGTNEKLF
>TRBV11-1
ASRTTDRGEKLF
>TRBV10-3
ATRDSYMNTEAF
>TRBV24-1
ATSDSSFQETQY
>TRBV11-3
ASSSTIWDRVYGYT
>TRBV20-1
SAREGIHQPQH
>TRBV7-6
ASSLAAAPGEQY
>TRBV27
ASRRTVSYEQY
>TRBV20-1
SARDLALAGRLY
>TRBV9
ASSDAGGDVAF
>TRBV10-3
AISDRGQDSNYGYT
>TRBV7-8
ASSFQGEQY
>TRBV25-1
ASRQGAISSYEQY
>TRBV28
ASQQGSNQPQH
>TRBV27
ASSLGFAPLH
>TRBV2
ASSEAGTGYEQY
>TRBV9
ASWSGTSNTGELF
>TRBV20-1
SARAGGTTNGYT
>TRBV7-6
ASSLAPGQGGQPQH
>TRBV12-3/TRBV12-4
ASSVFRDGDYEQY
>TRBV4-1
ASSQGQLNYGYT
>TRBV5-1
ASSDPGTGSGYT
>TRBV3-1
ASSPQGGEQY
>TRBV7-9
ASSTLPGQGSYGYT
>TRBV9
ASSGGRDPLKRDYGYT